This T cell receptor beta chain stems from a study of T cells in localized non-small cell lung cancer. General study results and limits: Because sequencing included only one region (of the tumor), heterogeneity remains possible.

The germline gives CDR1 GTSNPN, CDR2 SVGIG (reference sequence). Trimming cost V 0 bases and J 6 bases, with 8 bases left between them. This CDR3 region has 12 residues. Sequencing was performed with immunoSEQ multiplex PCR; in TCRdb, only in-frame clones are kept and a portion is missing. The sample has 130,000 or so clones, more than 80% seen once. Regarding this clone: No antigen is known for it.

The genes are TRBV30 and TRBJ1-1; D possibly corresponds to TRBD1 (5 bases). The specimen was peripheral blood, collected before any cancer treatment. This TCR came from an older female donor with stage I lung adenocarcinoma. The DNA of the CDR3 is TGTGCCTGGAGTGTTAAAGGGGCTGAAGCTTTCTTT. Translating it yields CAWSVKGAEAFF.